Below, 30 T cell receptor beta chains from the same sample are listed, as sequenced in a study of regulatory T cells in long-lasting Graves disease. Construction of the TCR beta libraries employed iRepertoire HTBI primers in conjunction with Arm-PCR of CDR3 regions. TCRdb passed the multiplex PCR reads through MiXCR, listing each CDR3 protein once. The sample lists around 250,000 distinct CDR3 sequences; 18% were seen once. As for time point: newly diagnosed GD, antithyroid drugs for less than 3 months. RNA extracted from PBMCs served as the sequencing template. This sample was also put to use in a study of T cells in Graves' hyperthyroidism and ophthalmopathy.

The sample in question was peripheral blood mononuclear cells (PBMCs), obtained at new diagnosis, from a patient treated with antithyroid drugs. These TCRs come from a woman aged 25-40 years with Graves disease.

The table lists this clonotype with many counts. The chain links TRBV6-5 to TRBJ1-5, with a possible D match to TRBD1 (5 bases). Trimming took off 2 bases at V and 4 bases at J, with 9 bases between the two ends. This CDR3 is built from 14 residues. CDR1 is MNHEY and CDR2 is SVGAGI in the germline V gene. The CDR3 DNA is TGTGCCAGCAGTTACAATAACAGGAATCAGCCCCAGCATTTT. Translation: CASSYNNRNQPQHF.

This clonotype was seen ten or more times. The genes are TRBV5-1 and TRBJ2-7, with 7 bases matching TRBD1. The trim removed 0 bases at V and 3 bases at J, leaving 3 bases unmatched. Germline values: CDR1 SGHRS, CDR2 YFSETQ. The CDR3 spans 14 residues. The CDR3 here is CASSLGGTDYEQYF. The CDR3, as DNA: TGCGCCAGCAGCTTGGGAGGGACAGACTACGAGCAGTACTTC.

This clonotype was observed many times. This chain joins TRBV19 and TRBJ2-7; 12 bases map to TRBD1. Germline CDR1 is LNHDA and CDR2 is SQIVND (reference sequence). The CDR3 runs 16 residues. With 6 bases clipped from V and 2 bases from J, the junction kept 8 bases outside the gene matches. DNA of the CDR3: TGTGCCAGTAGGACCGGGACAGGGGGCGATACCTACGAGCAGTACTTC. This codes for CASRTGTGGDTYEQYF.

Note on this clonotype: A much bigger clone sits one base away, suggesting this may be a read error. The chain has TRBV6-9 and TRBJ2-3; D remains unclear. CDR1 and CDR2 from the germline V gene are MNHGY and SVAAGI. The CDR3 loop spans 14 amino acids. CDR3 DNA: TGTGCCGGCAGTTATCAGAGCAGCACAGATACGCAGTATTTT. This translates into CAGSYQSSTDTQYF.

At least ten counts were recorded for this clonotype. The chain joins TRBV3-1 to TRBJ1-4, with D hard to call. Germline values: CDR1 LGHDT, CDR2 YNNKEL (reference sequence). V was shortened by 1 base and J by 5 bases, with 14 bases between the two germline ends. CDR3 length equals 16 residues. The CDR3 region has the DNA TGTGCCAGCAGCCAAGTTGGAGGCGGCACAAATGAAAAACTGTTTTTT. Its protein product is CASSQVGGGTNEKLFF.

Many counts were recorded for this clonotype. The chain employs TRBV5-5 and TRBJ2-5; TRBD1 might be the D (5 bases). The ends were cut back, 5 bases at V and 2 bases at J, with 16 bases in the middle. Germline assignment: CDR1 SGHKS and CDR2 YYEKEE (reference sequence). CDR3 length: 15 amino acids. The CDR3 region is CASSSQGRWQETQYF. CDR3 DNA sequence: TGTGCCAGCAGTTCGCAGGGAAGGTGGCAAGAGACCCAGTACTTC.

Remarks on this clonotype: At one of its ends the junction is not consistent with the germline gene, which may arise from a read error. V gene TRBV12-3 or TRBV12-4 combines with J gene TRBJ2-1; 13 bases align to TRBD2. The CDR3 is 17 amino acids. The CDR3 is CAGSMTSGGSSYNEQFF. CDR3 sequence (DNA): TGTGCCGGCAGTATGACTAGCGGGGGGAGCTCCTACAATGAGCAGTTCTTC.

Worth noting for this clonotype: This may arise from a read error, as a much more abundant clone is one base away. The rearrangement uses TRBV10-3 and TRBJ2-2; possibly TRBD1 for D (6 bases). Germline assignment: CDR1 ENHRY and CDR2 SYGVKD. Trimming removed 10 bases from V and 1 base from J, with 16 bases in between. The CDR3 is 15 residues long. DNA for the CDR3: TGTGCCAGCAGGGGAGAGAGGATGAACACCGGGGAGCTGTTTTTT. This encodes CASRGERMNTGELFF.

This clonotype was seen at least ten times. V usage is TRBV20-1 and J usage is TRBJ1-1; 9 nucleotides match TRBD1. The trim removed 1 base at V and 1 base at J, leaving 4 bases unmatched. The CDR3 is made up of 15 amino acids. Per germline, CDR1 DFQATT and CDR2 SNEGSKA (reference sequence). In DNA form, the CDR3 reads TGCAGTGCTAGAGGGAGACAGGGGGGGAACACTGAAGCTTTCTTT. Its translation is CSARGRQGGNTEAFF.

This clonotype has ten or more counts. V usage is TRBV6-2 or TRBV6-3 and J usage is TRBJ2-1; the D gene is possibly TRBD1 (6 bases). This CDR3 contains 14 residues. The V end lost 5 bases, the J end lost 8 bases, and 16 bases lay between the germline ends. The germline V gene encodes CDR1 MNHEY and CDR2 SVGEGT. CDR3 region: CASSPNARGDEQFF. CDR3 nucleotide sequence: TGTGCCAGCAGTCCCAACGCCAGGGGCGATGAGCAGTTCTTC.

This clonotype came up many times. The chain uses TRBV19 and TRBJ1-2; the D gene is possibly TRBD1 (6 bases). CDR3 length: 17 amino acids. Germline CDR1 LNHDA, CDR2 SQIVND (reference sequence). Trimming took 4 bases from V and 7 from J, leaving 25 bases between them. The CDR3 here is CASSTAARAGAKGGYTF. The CDR3 DNA follows: TGTGCCAGTAGTACCGCAGCCCGGGCAGGGGCAAAGGGTGGCTACACCTTC.

Only a few counts were recorded for this clonotype. The rearrangement joins TRBV15 to TRBJ2-1; 8 positions agree with TRBD2. The CDR3 loop spans 17 amino acids. V gave up 0 bases and J gave up 3 bases; unmatched junction bases: 7. CDR1 is LNHNV, CDR2 YYDKDF, per germline (reference sequence). The CDR3 DNA reads TGTGCCACCAGCAGAGATCTCCTTAGCGGGGACTACAATGAGCAGTTCTTC. Protein product: CATSRDLLSGDYNEQFF.

This clonotype was seen a handful of times. A far bigger clonotype differs at one base, so this is likely a read error. V and J are TRBV11-3 and TRBJ1-1; D is perhaps TRBD1 (5 bases). CDR3 length: 13 amino acids. CDR1 and CDR2 from the germline V gene are SGHNT and YENEEA. Trimming cost V 4 bases and J 1 base, with 7 bases left between them. CDR3 bases: TGTGCCAGCAGCTGCGGGGGGAACACTGAAGCTTTCTTT. Residues: CASSCGGNTEAFF.

Points on this clonotype: A far larger clone is a single base away, which makes a read error likely. The genes are TRBV11-2 and TRBJ2-5, with D possibly called TRBD1 or TRBD2 (5 bases each). Between the trimmed V and J ends, which lost 6 bases and 11 bases, there was a span of 28 bases. From germline, CDR1 is SGHAT and CDR2 FQNNGV. The CDR3 is made up of 16 amino acids. The CDR3 nucleotides are TGTGCCAGCAGATCTCTCCGGGGCCGAACCTGGAATGAGCAGTACTTC. It yields the protein CASRSLRGRTWNEQYF. Using reference TRBV11-2 and TRBJ2-5 for the parts outside the CDR3, the full variable domain is EAGVAQSPRYKIIEKRQSVAFWCNPISGHATLYWYQQILGQGPKLLIQFQNNGVVDDSQLPKDRFSAERLKGVDSTLKIQPAKLEDSAVYLCASRSLRGRTWNEQYFGPGTRLLVL.

To note about this clonotype: A clone one base away is much larger, so this may be a read error. Lacking the conserved final phenylalanine or tryptophan, this CDR3 likely reflects a read error. The V gene is TRBV27, the J gene TRBJ1-1; TRBD1 might be the D (6 bases). Trimming took 2 bases from V and 6 from J, leaving 10 bases between them. The CDR3 has 13 residues. CDR1 is MNHEY, CDR2 SMNVEV, per germline (reference sequence). The CDR3 is CASSLRGTAEAFS. Here the CDR3 DNA reads TGTGCCAGCAGTTTAAGGGGGACCGCTGAAGCTTTCTCT.

This clonotype was observed once. The CDR3 DNA sequence: TGCGCCAGCAGCCAAGAATCGATTAATTCACCCCTCCACTTT. Protein product: CASSQESINSPLHF. The chain joins TRBV4-1 to TRBJ1-6, with D unresolved. Germline lookup yields CDR1 MGHRA and CDR2 YSYEKL. The germline V and J ends were trimmed by 0 bases and 6 bases, with 6 bases remaining between them. The CDR3 has 14 amino acids.

This clonotype showed up many times. The gene calls are TRBV3-1 and TRBJ1-4; TRBD1 aligns across 8 bases. The J segment lost 6 bases and the V segment lost 6 bases, leaving 9 bases of the junction unmatched. Germline values: CDR1 LGHDT, CDR2 YNNKEL (reference sequence). The CDR3 runs to 15 residues. CDR3 coding DNA: TGTGCCAGCAGACCCGAGGGGACAGGAGATGAAAAACTGTTTTTT. Translated, it gives CASRPEGTGDEKLFF.

To note about this clonotype: A single base separates this from a much larger clone, so it may be a read error. The chain uses TRBV12-3 or TRBV12-4 and TRBJ2-2; TRBD1 might be the D (5 bases). The germline V and J ends were trimmed by 10 bases and 6 bases, with 15 bases remaining between them. CDR3 length equals 13 residues. The CDR3 region is CATETTEAGELFF. DNA for the CDR3: TGTGCCACGGAAACGACAGAGGCCGGGGAGCTGTTTTTT.

This clonotype was seen ten or more times. This chain connects TRBV3-1 to TRBJ1-2; D may be TRBD1 (6 bases). The CDR3 runs to 14 residues. Germline V lookup: CDR1 LGHDT, CDR2 YNNKEL (reference sequence). V lost 4 bases, J lost 4 bases, and 13 bases lay in between. The CDR3 reads CASSPGQWGYGYTF. The CDR3 coding sequence is TGTGCCAGCAGCCCTGGACAGTGGGGCTATGGCTACACCTTC.

This clonotype has a count of ten or more. The chain joins TRBV20-1 to TRBJ2-5, with 8 bases aligning to TRBD2. Germline lookup yields CDR1 DFQATT and CDR2 SNEGSKA (reference sequence). This CDR3 is 13 amino acids long. The ends lost 7 bases at V and 0 bases at J; junction bases unmatched: 4. CDR3 residues: CSGQRGNQETQYF. In DNA form, the CDR3 reads TGCAGTGGACAGCGGGGGAACCAAGAGACCCAGTACTTC.

This clonotype has a count of ten or more. The rearrangement uses TRBV7-2 and TRBJ2-5, with 8 bases aligning to TRBD2. The CDR3 sequence is 14 residues long. Germline trimming cut 5 bases from V and 4 bases from J; bases unmatched to any gene: 6. The V gene's germline CDR1 is SGHTA and CDR2 FQGNSA. The DNA for the CDR3 is TGTGCCAGCAGCGCCGGGAGGGGGAGAGAGACCCAGTACTTC. It codes for CASSAGRGRETQYF. The whole variable domain, filled in from reference TRBV7-2 and TRBJ2-5, reads GAGVSQSPSNKVTEKGKDVELRCDPISGHTALYWYRQSLGQGLEFLIYFQGNSAPDKSGLPSDRFSAERTGGSVSTLTIQRTQQEDSAVYLCASSAGRGRETQYFGPGTRLLVL.

This clonotype was detected ten times or more. The rearrangement uses TRBV2 and TRBJ2-1; 7 bases align to TRBD1. After removal of 1 base from V and 4 bases from J, the junction contained 10 bases not matched to a gene. Germline V lookup: CDR1 SNHLY, CDR2 FYNNEI. The CDR3 is 17 amino acids. CDR3 in DNA: TGTGCCAGCAGTGAAGTTTTGTGGGACAGCCCATACAATGAGCAGTTCTTC. Translated, it gives CASSEVLWDSPYNEQFF. Supplemented by reference TRBV2 and TRBJ2-1, the full variable domain reads EPEVTQTPSHQVTQMGQEVILRCVPISNHLYFYWYRQILGQKVEFLVSFYNNEISEKSEIFDDQFSVERPDGSNFTLKIRSTKLEDSAMYFCASSEVLWDSPYNEQFFGPGTRLTVL.

The table lists this clonotype with many counts. An end of the junction does not agree with germline; a read error may underlie this. This CDR3 reads CIARDTGDGEKLFF. The CDR3 DNA follows: TGCATTGCTCGTGACACAGGGGACGGTGAAAAACTGTTTTTT. V and J are TRBV20-1 and TRBJ1-4, with 7 bases identical to TRBD1. CDR3 size: 14 residues. The germline gives CDR1 DFQATT, CDR2 SNEGSKA (reference sequence).

In DNA, the CDR3 is TGTGCCAGCAGTCCGATAACTAGCGGGGTGCCATCAACCGGGGAGCTGTTTTTT. Its translation is CASSPITSGVPSTGELFF. The rearrangement uses TRBV27 and TRBJ2-2; 10 bases fit TRBD2. V shed 5 bases, J shed 5 bases, and the junction held 14 bases outside the gene matches. Germline values: CDR1 MNHEY, CDR2 SMNVEV (reference sequence). This CDR3 spans 18 amino acids.

This clonotype was picked up many times. The chain couples TRBV2 to TRBJ2-3, with 8 bases aligning to TRBD2. Trimming took 7 bases from V and 2 from J; bases not matched to a gene: 8. Per germline, CDR1 SNHLY and CDR2 FYNNEI. The CDR3 is made up of 15 amino acids. Here the CDR3 DNA reads TGTGCCAGCAATCCAGCGGGGGCCTACACAGATACGCAGTATTTT. Residues: CASNPAGAYTDTQYF.

This clonotype showed up just a few times. V is TRBV14 and J is TRBJ1-6; D unresolved. Trimming cost V 4 bases and J 0 bases, with 13 bases left between them. This CDR3 contains 17 residues. Germline V gene data show CDR1 as SGHDN and CDR2 as FVKESK. CDR3 sequence (DNA): TGTGCCAGCAGCCCCCTCGGGCAAAGCTCCTATAATTCACCCCTCCACTTT. Amino acids: CASSPLGQSSYNSPLHF.

This clonotype has a count of ten or more. The chain links TRBV6-2 or TRBV6-3 to TRBJ2-7; D is perhaps TRBD2 (7 bases). This CDR3 has 16 residues. Germline lookup yields CDR1 MNHEY and CDR2 SVGEGT. V shed 0 bases and J shed 2 bases, with 14 bases lying between them. The CDR3 nucleotides read TGTGCCAGCAGTTACTCGCCGGGGGGCTTTACCTACGAGCAGTACTTC. It translates to CASSYSPGGFTYEQYF.

In this sample, this clonotype turned up a few times. The V call is TRBV11-1, the J call TRBJ2-3, with a weak D call TRBD1 (6 bases). Germline V lookup: CDR1 SGHAT, CDR2 FQDESV (reference sequence). V lost 4 bases to trimming and J lost 7 bases, with 9 bases between them. This CDR3 has 12 residues. The DNA of the CDR3 is TGTGCCAGCAGCTCCAGGGGAAATACGCAGTATTTT. Translated: CASSSRGNTQYF. Looking up the rest from reference TRBV11-1 and TRBJ2-3 gives the full variable domain: EAEVAQSPRYKITEKSQAVAFWCDPISGHATLYWYRQILGQGPELLVQFQDESVVDDSQLPKDRFSAERLKGVDSTLKIQPAELGDSAMYLCASSSRGNTQYFGPGTRLTVL.

J is TRBJ1-1 and V is TRBV28, with D unresolved. Trimming removed 6 bases at V and 0 bases at J, with 11 bases between. CDR1 and CDR2 from the germline V gene are MDHEN and SYDVKM. The CDR3 has 14 amino acids. The DNA of the CDR3 is TGTGCCAGCAGCCCGGACGGCATGAACACTGAAGCTTTCTTT. Amino acid sequence: CASSPDGMNTEAFF.

This clonotype was recorded at least ten times. V usage is TRBV20-1 and J usage is TRBJ2-2; D perhaps matches TRBD1 (6 bases). The V end lost 1 base, the J end lost 9 bases, and 12 bases lay between the germline ends. The length of the CDR3 is 13 residues. Germline lookup yields CDR1 DFQATT and CDR2 SNEGSKA (reference sequence). CDR3 sequence (DNA): TGCAGTGCTAGAGTCAGGGGTGGGCGGGAGCTGTTTTTT. Translated, it gives CSARVRGGRELFF.